The 22 T cell receptor beta chains below were found in one sample sequenced in a study of tumor-infiltrating lymphocytes in primary liver carcinoma. RNA and DNA were co-extracted from about 19-30 mg of unsorted bulk tissue. A primer in the constant region served to generate TCR beta cDNA from 450 to 600 ng of total RNA. Libraries for TCR beta were built through three nested multiplex PCR rounds, which together made up a slightly modified ARM-PCR procedure. The opening two PCR rounds, about 11 cycles each, paired TRBV1-TRBV30 forward primers with a C-beta reverse primer. TCRdb reprocessed the multiplex PCR reads with MiXCR, giving one entry per CDR3 protein. The profile shows roughly 48,000 distinct CDR3 sequences, over 65% of them singletons. Material for sequencing was liver tumor tissue from sampling region 3. The subset is: tumor region T3, left-lateral pole. The origin of the receptors is a man in his forties with primary liver carcinoma and hepatitis B virus infection.

On this clonotype: One end of the junction is discordant with germline, which a read error may explain. The chain recombines TRBV11-2 with TRBJ2-3; 9 bases are shared with TRBD2. The germline V gene encodes CDR1 SGHAT and CDR2 FQNNGV. CDR3 length: 16 residues. CDR3 amino acids: CAGSPPTSGSADTQYF. CDR3 DNA: TGTGCCGGCAGCCCCCCGACTAGCGGTAGCGCAGATACGCAGTATTTT.

J is TRBJ2-4 and V is TRBV11-2; either TRBD1 or TRBD2 may fit D (6 bases each). Per the germline V gene, CDR1 is SGHAT and CDR2 is FQNNGV. The V end lost 5 bases, the J end lost 15 bases, and 23 bases lay between the germline ends. The CDR3 contains 14 residues. CDR3 amino acids: CASSPHRGWDTRYF. The CDR3 nucleotides read TGTGCCAGCAGCCCCCATCGGGGGTGGGACACTCGGTACTTC.

Comments on this clonotype: This may be a read error: a much more frequent sequence differs by one nucleotide. The rearrangement links TRBV7-2 to TRBJ2-5, with D possibly matching TRBD2 (6 bases). Germline V CDR1 and CDR2: SGHTA, FQGNSA. V was clipped by 1 base and J by 5 bases, with 14 bases between them. The CDR3 has 15 residues. The CDR3 region is CASSLVSGSGETQYF. Written as DNA, the CDR3 is TGTGCCAGCAGCTTAGTCTCAGGGAGCGGGGAGACCCAGTACTTC.

As concerns this clonotype: An end of the junction does not agree with germline; a read error may underlie this. The chain recombines TRBV10-2 with TRBJ2-1; a weak D match, TRBD1 (5 bases). Germline values: CDR1 WSHSY, CDR2 SAAADI. CDR3 length: 8 amino acids. CDR3 sequence reads: CASRGKSF. Written as DNA, the CDR3 is TGCGCCAGTAGGGGAAAGTCCTTC.

CDR3 nucleotide sequence: TGCAGTGCTCGCCCCGGTGGCGGGAGGTCCAAAAACATTCAGTACTTC. Its protein is CSARPGGGRSKNIQYF. The J gene is TRBJ2-4, the V gene TRBV20-1, with 8 bases lining up with TRBD2. J lost 2 bases, V lost 5 bases, and 11 bases had no gene match. CDR3 length: 16 residues. The germline V gene encodes CDR1 DFQATT and CDR2 SNEGSKA (reference sequence).

For this clonotype: The CDR3 ends on some other residue instead of the conserved phenylalanine or tryptophan, so this is likely a read error. The chain joins TRBV29-1 to TRBJ2-2, with D unclear. The germline V gene encodes CDR1 SQVTM and CDR2 ANQGSEA. CDR3 length: 12 amino acids. The V and J ends lost 8 bases and 6 bases respectively, with 13 bases between them. The DNA of the CDR3 is TGCAGCTCAATTGCGAGTTCCGGGGAGCTGTTTGTT. It codes for CSSIASSGELFV.

This clonotype appeared once. Germline is not matched at one junction end, which may reflect a read error. The chain is built from TRBV11-2 and TRBJ2-5; perhaps TRBD2 as D (5 bases). CDR3 size: 17 residues. Germline-derived CDR1 and CDR2 are SGHAT and FQNNGV. The CDR3 sequence: CATSLVSEGCRQETQYF. The CDR3 region has the DNA TGTGCCACCAGCTTAGTCAGTGAGGGCTGTCGGCAAGAGACCCAGTACTTC. Looking up the rest from reference TRBV11-2 and TRBJ2-5 gives the full variable domain: EAGVAQSPRYKIIEKRQSVAFWCNPISGHATLYWYQQILGQGPKLLIQFQNNGVVDDSQLPKDRFSAERLKGVDSTLKIQPAKLEDSAVYLCATSLVSEGCRQETQYFGPGTRLLVL.

This clonotype was detected once. The rearrangement links TRBV2 to TRBJ1-1; D remains ambiguous. The germline gives CDR1 SNHLY, CDR2 FYNNEI. V was trimmed by 6 bases and J by 4 bases, leaving 12 bases between them. CDR3 length equals 13 residues. DNA for the CDR3: TGTGCCAGCAGGTTCCTCGGCGGCACTGAAGCTTTCTTT. Its translation is CASRFLGGTEAFF.

As for this clonotype: A read error is likely, as this CDR3 ends without the conserved phenylalanine or tryptophan. The DNA is left out, because the CDR3 cannot be placed on it with certainty; the CDR3 is given as TCRdb lists it. The rearrangement joins TRBV11-2 to TRBJ2-5; no check of the table's D call, TRBD2, against the DNA was made. The CDR3 length equals 15 residues, ends included. Germline V gene sequence: CDR1 SGHAT, CDR2 FQNNGV. The chain's CDR3 is CASSYIAGPQETQYI.

This clonotype was observed a single time. This may be a read error: a much more frequent sequence differs by one nucleotide. The rearrangement joins TRBV2 to TRBJ2-5, with D possibly TRBD1 on 5 matching bases. Germline V gives CDR1 SNHLY, CDR2 FYNNEI. The CDR3 runs to 11 residues. The CDR3 DNA is TGTGCCAGCAATGAAAAACAGGCCCAGTACTTC. Translation: CASNEKQAQYF.

A word on this clonotype: Because the CDR3 is missing its conserved closing phenylalanine or tryptophan, this is likely a read error. No DNA is shown, since the ends of the CDR3 on it are uncertain; the CDR3 is the one TCRdb lists. The chain uses TRBV11-2 and TRBJ2-2; no check of the table's D call, TRBD2, against the DNA was made. The germline V gene has CDR1 SGHAT and CDR2 FQNNGV. The CDR3 length equals 16 residues, ends included. The CDR3 is CASSLVALVGTGELLS.

This clonotype was found once. Compared with germline, one end of the junction differs, possibly owing to a read error. The chain links TRBV11-2 to TRBJ2-2; D possibly corresponds to TRBD2 (6 bases). This CDR3 is built from 15 residues. CDR1 SGHAT and CDR2 FQNNGV come from the germline V gene. CDR3 sequence: CASLPSGLYTVELFF. The CDR3 bases are TGTGCCAGCCTCCCATCGGGACTGTACACCGTGGAGCTGTTTTTT.

The table lists this clonotype with a few counts. V gene TRBV25-1 combines with J gene TRBJ2-3; D possibly corresponds to TRBD2 (6 bases). The CDR3 runs 17 residues. Trimming stripped 0 bases from V and 1 base from J, with 14 bases between. In germline, CDR1 is MGHDK, CDR2 SYGVNS. Here the CDR3 reads CASSEYGGAAGTDTQYF. The DNA of the CDR3 is TGTGCCAGCAGTGAATATGGCGGGGCCGCGGGCACAGATACGCAGTATTTT. Supplemented by reference TRBV25-1 and TRBJ2-3, the full variable domain reads EADIYQTPRYLVIGTGKKITLECSQTMGHDKMYWYQQDPGMELHLIHYSYGVNSTEKGDLSSESTVSRIRTEHFPLTLESARPSHTSQYLCASSEYGGAAGTDTQYFGPGTRLTVL.

Remarks on this clonotype: This may stem from a read error, because a much larger clone lies one nucleotide away. The chain joins TRBV30 to TRBJ1-4, with TRBD1 as a possible D gene (5 bases). Per germline, CDR1 GTSNPN and CDR2 SVGIG (reference sequence). The CDR3 runs to 14 residues. The V gene lost 5 bases and the J gene lost 12 bases, with 22 bases spanning the gap. DNA for the CDR3: TGTGCCTGGGAAAGAACGTCCCCCGGGACCCAACTGTTTTTT. Translation: CAWERTSPGTQLFF.

To note about this clonotype: A read error is possible here, since a much larger clone lies one base away. CDR3 coding DNA: TGCGCCAGCAGCTTGGCCGCCAGCGGGAGTGAAAATGAGCAGTTCTTC. Translation gives CASSLAASGSENEQFF. V is TRBV5-1 and J is TRBJ2-1, with TRBD2 identical over 8 bases. V shed 0 bases, J shed 7 bases, and the junction held 9 bases outside the gene matches. Germline V gene sequence: CDR1 SGHRS, CDR2 YFSETQ. The CDR3 spans 16 residues. Supplemented by reference TRBV5-1 and TRBJ2-1, the full variable domain reads KAGVTQTPRYLIKTRGQQVTLSCSPISGHRSVSWYQQTPGQGLQFLFEYFSETQRNKGNFPGRFSGRQFSNSRSEMNVSTLELGDSALYLCASSLAASGSENEQFFGPGTRLTVL.

The chain couples TRBV6-5 to TRBJ2-1, with 8 bases that match TRBD1. The CDR3 totals 14 residues. Germline CDR1 and CDR2: MNHEY and SVGAGI. V was clipped by 11 bases and J by 6 bases; unmatched bases: 12. The CDR3 region is CASSWHDRGNEQFF. In DNA, the CDR3 is TGTGCCTCCAGTTGGCATGACAGGGGCAATGAGCAGTTCTTC.

Notes on this clonotype: The germline gene is not matched at one end of the junction; a read error may be the cause. The chain employs TRBV5-6 and TRBJ2-1; D may be TRBD1 or TRBD2 (5 bases each). Germline values: CDR1 SGHDT, CDR2 YYEEEE. The length of the CDR3 is 18 residues. This CDR3 reads CAISLVGTARQFVNEQFF. CDR3 nucleotide sequence: TGTGCCATCAGCTTGGTCGGGACCGCGCGGCAATTCGTCAATGAGCAGTTCTTC.

About this clonotype itself: The junction and the germline gene differ at one end; a read error may be behind it. This rearrangement joins TRBV18 to TRBJ1-2; D possibly corresponds to TRBD1 (5 bases). The CDR3 length is 13 residues. Per germline, CDR1 KGHSH and CDR2 LQKENI. CDR3 region: CTSSPQSGQGYTF. In DNA, the CDR3 is TGTACCAGCTCACCACAGTCGGGGCAGGGCTACACCTTC.

This clonotype was recorded many times. V is TRBV7-8 and J is TRBJ2-5; D call uncertain. Germline CDR1 is SGHVS and CDR2 is FQNEAQ. This CDR3 region has 15 residues. V dropped 5 bases and J dropped 2 bases, with 15 bases sitting between them. The CDR3 loop is CASSPLYSTQETQYF. DNA for the CDR3: TGTGCCAGCAGCCCCCTCTACAGTACTCAAGAGACCCAGTACTTC. Looking up the rest from reference TRBV7-8 and TRBJ2-5 gives the full variable domain: GAGVSQSPRYKVAKRGQDVALRCDPISGHVSLFWYQQALGQGPEFLTYFQNEAQLDKSGLPSDRFFAERPEGSVSTLKIQRTQQEDSAVYLCASSPLYSTQETQYFGPGTRLLVL.

This chain links TRBV7-9 with TRBJ2-3; possibly TRBD1 or TRBD2 for D (5 bases each). Trimming took off 6 bases at V and 3 bases at J, with 25 bases between the two ends. Germline lookup yields CDR1 SEHNR and CDR2 FQNEAQ (reference sequence). This CDR3 spans 18 amino acids. The CDR3 loop is CASSFITGKGRGTDTQYF. For the CDR3, the DNA is TGTGCCAGCAGTTTTATCACCGGAAAGGGGCGCGGGACAGATACGCAGTATTTT. Supplemented by reference TRBV7-9 and TRBJ2-3, the full variable domain reads DTGVSQNPRHKITKRGQNVTFRCDPISEHNRLYWYRQTLGQGPEFLTYFQNEAQLEKSRLLSDRFSAERPKGSFSTLEIQRTEQGDSAMYLCASSFITGKGRGTDTQYFGPGTRLTVL.

Notes on this clonotype: An end of the junction does not agree with germline; a read error may underlie this. The chain uses TRBV5-1 and TRBJ2-3; the match to TRBD2 covers 7 bases. CDR1 SGHRS and CDR2 YFSETQ come from the germline V gene. CDR3 length: 16 amino acids. CDR3 DNA: TGCGCCAGCATCTTGGAGTCGCGGGAGAGTATAGATACGCAGTATTTT. Translated, it gives CASILESRESIDTQYF. Using reference TRBV5-1 and TRBJ2-3 for the parts outside the CDR3, the full variable domain is KAGVTQTPRYLIKTRGQQVTLSCSPISGHRSVSWYQQTPGQGLQFLFEYFSETQRNKGNFPGRFSGRQFSNSRSEMNVSTLELGDSALYLCASILESRESIDTQYFGPGTRLTVL.

With respect to this clonotype: The junction does not match germline at one end; this may be a read error. The V call is TRBV11-2, the J call TRBJ2-2; 8 bases align to TRBD2. CDR3 length: 17 amino acids. Germline CDR1 SGHAT, CDR2 FQNNGV. The CDR3 loop reads CTSSLVAGRPGTGELFF. The DNA of the CDR3 is TGTACCAGCAGCTTAGTAGCGGGAAGGCCTGGCACCGGGGAGCTGTTTTTT.